This T cell receptor (beta chain) was obtained from a study of identical twins. Points from the study as a whole: Out-of-frame beta sequences exhibited a weaker degree of excess twin sharing.

In germline, CDR1 is MDHEN, CDR2 SYDVKM. V lost 8 bases, J lost 3 bases, and 22 bases lay in between. The CDR3 loop spans 16 amino acids. Each CDR3 protein gets one entry after TCRdb re-called the 5' RACE reads with MiXCR. The table records approximately 470,000 distinct CDR3 sequences, approximately 15% of them present only once. To note about this clonotype: Its specificity is not known.

The same sample was also used in a study of yellow fever vaccine responses in identical twins.

The clonotype was recovered from a woman aged 18-35 years in good health. The sample taken for sequencing was CD4+ T cells sorted from blood. The chain uses TRBV28 and TRBJ1-1; no reliable D call. CDR3 sequence reads: CASCPASVGDDTEAFF. CDR3 DNA sequence: TGTGCCAGCTGTCCCGCTTCAGTGGGTGACGACACTGAAGCTTTCTTT. Complete variable domain (other parts from reference TRBV28 and TRBJ1-1): DVKVTQSSRYLVKRTGEKVFLECVQDMDHENMFWYRQDPGLGLRLIYFSYDVKMKEKGDIPEGYSVSREKKERFSLILESASTNQTSMYLCASCPASVGDDTEAFFGQGTRLTVV.